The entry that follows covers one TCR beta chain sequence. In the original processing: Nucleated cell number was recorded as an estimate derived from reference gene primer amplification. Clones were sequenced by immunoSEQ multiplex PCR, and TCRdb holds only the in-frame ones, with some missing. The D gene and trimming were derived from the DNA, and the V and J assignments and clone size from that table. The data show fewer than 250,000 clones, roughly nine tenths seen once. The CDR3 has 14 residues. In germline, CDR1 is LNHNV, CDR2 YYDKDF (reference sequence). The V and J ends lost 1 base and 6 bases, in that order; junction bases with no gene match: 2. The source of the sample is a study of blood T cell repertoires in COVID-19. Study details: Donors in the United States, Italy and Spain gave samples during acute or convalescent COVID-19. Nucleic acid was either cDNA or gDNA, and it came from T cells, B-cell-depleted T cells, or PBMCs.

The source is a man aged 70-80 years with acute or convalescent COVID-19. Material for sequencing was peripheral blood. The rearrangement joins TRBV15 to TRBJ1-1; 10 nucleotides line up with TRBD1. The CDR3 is CATSRGQGAAEAFF. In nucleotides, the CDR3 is TGTGCCACCAGCAGAGGACAGGGGGCCGCTGAAGCTTTCTTT.